One sample yielded the 27 T cell receptor beta chains listed below, sequenced in a study of cytomegalovirus exposure and HLA in healthy donors. The PCR was carried out with 60 Vbeta primers and 13 Jbeta primers. Clones were read by immunoSEQ multiplex PCR, and TCRdb kept only the in-frame ones, dropping some. The repertoire holds more than 200,000 clones, with roughly 80% as singletons. Material for sequencing was PBMCs. The receptor source for this set is a girl aged 2-10 years in good health and CMV-seronegative.

Only a few counts were recorded for this clone. This chain uses TRBV5-5 with TRBJ2-5; D unclear. CDR1 is SGHKS, CDR2 YYEKEE, per germline (reference sequence). Trimming removed 0 bases at V and 2 bases at J, with 5 bases between. The CDR3 length is 13 residues. The CDR3 here is CASSLAQQETQYF. CDR3 nucleotides: TGTGCCAGCAGCTTGGCCCAGCAAGAGACCCAGTACTTC.

The genes are TRBV4-1 and TRBJ2-7, with D maybe TRBD2 (6 bases). The CDR3 runs 15 residues. V was shortened by 4 bases and J by 2 bases, with 15 bases between the two germline ends. Germline CDR1 MGHRA, CDR2 YSYEKL. The DNA for the CDR3 is TGCGCCAGCAGCCGACAGCGCGGGGAACCCTACGAGCAGTACTTC. Translation gives CASSRQRGEPYEQYF.

Points on this clone: Mismatch with germline at one junction end may stem from a read error. In nucleotides, the CDR3 is TGTGCCAGCATTGAAACGGTCGCGCGGCAGACTTTCTTT. It yields the protein CASIETVARQTFF. This rearrangement joins TRBV6-1 to TRBJ1-1; no clear D gene. Per germline, CDR1 MNHNS and CDR2 SASEGT. This CDR3 has 13 amino acids.

This clone was seen only once. The chain has TRBV10-3 and TRBJ2-5; D is possibly TRBD2 (5 bases). V was shortened by 11 bases and J by 7 bases, with 14 bases between the two germline ends. Germline CDR1 ENHRY, CDR2 SYGVKD. The CDR3 is 11 residues long. CDR3 DNA sequence: TGTGCCTCCCGGTCCGGAGGGACCCAGTACTTC. Translating it yields CASRSGGTQYF.

The J gene is TRBJ2-7, the V gene TRBV6-6, with TRBD1 matching 9 bases. V gave up 1 base and J gave up 0 bases; unmatched junction bases: 1. The CDR3 has 15 residues. Germline CDR1 MNHNY, CDR2 SVGAGI (reference sequence). The CDR3 protein is CASSYLDRGSYEQYF. Here the CDR3 DNA reads TGTGCCAGCAGTTACTTGGACAGGGGCTCCTACGAGCAGTACTTC.

This rearrangement joins TRBV19 to TRBJ2-5; D may be TRBD2 (5 bases). This CDR3 is 13 amino acids long. V gave up 3 bases and J gave up 4 bases, with 9 bases separating them. Germline V gene sequence: CDR1 LNHDA, CDR2 SQIVND (reference sequence). CDR3 residues: CASSIGGGETQYF. Written as DNA, the CDR3 is TGTGCCAGTAGTATTGGAGGAGGAGAGACCCAGTACTTC. Supplemented by reference TRBV19 and TRBJ2-5, the full variable domain reads DGGITQSPKYLFRKEGQNVTLSCEQNLNHDAMYWYRQDPGQGLRLIYYSQIVNDFQKGDIAEGYSVSREKKESFPLTVTSAQKNPTAFYLCASSIGGGETQYFGPGTRLLVL.

The chain employs TRBV12-5 and TRBJ1-3; no reliable D call. CDR1 LGHNT and CDR2 FRNRAP come from the germline V gene. The CDR3 contains 14 residues. The germline V and J ends were trimmed by 2 bases and 4 bases, with 9 bases remaining between them. In DNA form, the CDR3 reads TGTGCTAGTGGTTTGCAGGCTTCGGGAAACACCATATATTTT. It is translated as CASGLQASGNTIYF.

To note about this clone: A junction boundary mismatches the germline segment, possibly from a read error. Within the sample, other DNA sequences also encode this same CDR3. The chain recombines TRBV7-7 with TRBJ2-5; TRBD1 agrees at 9 bases. This CDR3 is 14 amino acids long. Germline V CDR1 and CDR2: SSHAT, FNYEAQ (reference sequence). Here the CDR3 reads CASSLDRGQETQYF. The CDR3 DNA follows: TGCGCCAGCAGCTTAGACAGGGGGCAAGAGACCCAGTACTTC.

V and J are TRBV6-1 and TRBJ2-7; a weak D match, TRBD2 (6 bases). The CDR3 length is 14 residues. V was pared by 5 bases and J by 0 bases, with 11 bases between. The germline gives CDR1 MNHNS, CDR2 SASEGT. The CDR3 loop reads CASSWDFDSYEQYF. The CDR3 nucleotides are TGTGCCAGCAGTTGGGACTTCGACTCCTACGAGCAGTACTTC.

This clone was detected a few times. The chain recombines TRBV18 with TRBJ2-1; D is unresolved. Looked up from germline, CDR1 is KGHSH and CDR2 is LQKENI. The CDR3 extends over 12 amino acids. V shed 2 bases and J shed 8 bases, with 7 bases lying between them. CDR3 bases: TGTGCCAGCTCACCATCGGTTGATGAGCAGTTCTTC. Translating gives CASSPSVDEQFF.

The chain employs TRBV6-5 and TRBJ1-1, with a possible D match to TRBD1 (5 bases). The length of the CDR3 is 11 residues. Germline lookup yields CDR1 MNHEY and CDR2 SVGAGI. With 9 bases removed from V and 1 base from J, the gap between germline ends came to 6 bases. For the CDR3, the DNA is TGTGCCAGTCAGGGGAACACTGAAGCTTTCTTT. Its protein is CASQGNTEAFF.

V gene TRBV5-1 combines with J gene TRBJ2-3, with D hard to call. The CDR3 covers 13 residues. V lost 3 bases and J 3 bases, leaving 8 bases between the germline ends. Germline-derived CDR1 and CDR2 are SGHRS and YFSETQ. CDR3 nucleotides: TGCGCCAGCAGCTCGGTCTCAACAGATACGCAGTATTTT. Translating it yields CASSSVSTDTQYF.

The chain is built from TRBV6-5 and TRBJ2-7; D remains ambiguous. Trimming took off 7 bases at V and 1 base at J, with 11 bases between the two ends. CDR1 and CDR2 (germline): MNHEY, SVGAGI. The CDR3 covers 13 residues. The CDR3 here is CASTRGLSYEQYF. The CDR3 DNA is TGTGCCAGCACGCGTGGGCTTTCCTACGAGCAGTACTTC.

This clone was recorded a few times. The chain recombines TRBV4-2 with TRBJ2-1, with TRBD2 identical over 8 bases. CDR3 length: 16 amino acids. The germline V gene has CDR1 LGHNA and CDR2 YNFKEQ. With 0 bases clipped from V and 4 bases from J, the junction kept 5 bases outside the gene matches. The CDR3 loop is CASSQDGGGTYNEQFF. Written as DNA, the CDR3 is TGTGCCAGCAGCCAAGATGGCGGGGGGACATACAATGAGCAGTTCTTC.

The chain has TRBV2 and TRBJ1-5, with a tentative D call TRBD1 (6 bases). Trimming took off 6 bases at V and 4 bases at J, with 13 bases between the two ends. The CDR3 extends over 14 amino acids. CDR1 and CDR2 from the germline V gene are SNHLY and FYNNEI. The DNA of the CDR3 is TGTGCCAGCAGACAGGGCGCAGGGAATCAGCCCCAGCATTTT. Protein sequence: CASRQGAGNQPQHF.

V is TRBV4-1 and J is TRBJ1-1; TRBD1 aligns across 8 bases. V was pared by 0 bases and J by 0 bases, with 18 bases of the junction left unmatched. This CDR3 is 21 amino acids long. Germline CDR1 and CDR2: MGHRA and YSYEKL. The CDR3 DNA reads TGCGCCAGCAGCCAAGACCATCCAGCGCTGGGGCAGGGGGCTCTGAACACTGAAGCTTTCTTT. This codes for CASSQDHPALGQGALNTEAFF.

The chain couples TRBV5-1 to TRBJ2-1, with 8 bases aligning to TRBD2. In germline, CDR1 is SGHRS, CDR2 YFSETQ. Unmatched junction bases numbered 7, after V lost 4 bases and J lost 1 base. The length of the CDR3 is 16 residues. CDR3 in DNA: TGCGCCAGCAGCCGGGGGGGGAGCGCTTCCTACAATGAGCAGTTCTTC. This encodes CASSRGGSASYNEQFF.

The chain couples TRBV27 to TRBJ1-2; D call uncertain. Germline CDR1 and CDR2: MNHEY and SMNVEV (reference sequence). CDR3 length: 14 amino acids. The ends were cut back, 4 bases at V and 4 bases at J, with 13 bases in the middle. The CDR3 DNA sequence: TGTGCCAGCAGTTGGCGACTCACTGGCTATGGCTACACCTTC. Translating it yields CASSWRLTGYGYTF.

V usage is TRBV5-1 and J usage is TRBJ2-1, with a possible D match to TRBD2 (7 bases). Germline CDR1 SGHRS, CDR2 YFSETQ. The CDR3 length is 15 residues. The V end lost 0 bases, the J end lost 3 bases, and 10 bases lay between the germline ends. The CDR3 DNA sequence: TGCGCCAGCAGCTTGGGCGGGGGACACTACAATGAGCAGTTCTTC. Its translation: CASSLGGGHYNEQFF.

The chain recombines TRBV4-2 with TRBJ1-1; D is unresolved. CDR3 length: 11 amino acids. V lost 8 bases and J lost 11, with 15 bases in between. CDR1 and CDR2 from the germline V gene are LGHNA and YNFKEQ. CDR3 bases: TGTGCCAGCGGGCGATCTGACGTTGCTTTCTTT. Its translation: CASGRSDVAFF.

The rearrangement uses TRBV14 and TRBJ1-2; D not resolved. The germline V gene has CDR1 SGHDN and CDR2 FVKESK. There are 13 residues in the CDR3. With 4 bases removed from V and 0 bases from J, the gap between germline ends came to 6 bases. In DNA, the CDR3 is TGTGCCAGCAGCCTTGGCCCTAACTATGGCTACACCTTC. Translated, it gives CASSLGPNYGYTF.

This rearrangement joins TRBV10-2 to TRBJ2-1; D might be TRBD1 (6 bases). CDR3 size: 13 residues. The ends were cut back, 8 bases at V and 1 base at J, with 9 bases in the middle. CDR1 is WSHSY, CDR2 SAAADI, per germline. The CDR3 sequence is CASGGSSYNEQFF. The CDR3 DNA is TGCGCCAGCGGGGGCAGTTCCTACAATGAGCAGTTCTTC.

The rearrangement uses TRBV18 and TRBJ2-7; TRBD2 agrees at 9 bases. Germline V CDR1 and CDR2: KGHSH, LQKENI. V shed 3 bases and J 4 bases; nucleotides not matched to a gene: 4. This CDR3 spans 14 amino acids. Here the CDR3 DNA reads TGTGCCAGCTCACCTGCTAGCGGGGCTTACGAGCAGTACTTC. It codes for CASSPASGAYEQYF.

The J gene is TRBJ2-7, the V gene TRBV18, with a possible D match to TRBD2 (6 bases). CDR1 is KGHSH, CDR2 LQKENI, per germline. The V end lost 2 bases, the J end lost 6 bases, and 17 bases lay between the germline ends. This CDR3 spans 15 amino acids. As DNA, the CDR3 is TGTGCCAGCTCACCAAACTTCCGGGACTCGAGCGAGCAGTACTTC. Translation: CASSPNFRDSSEQYF.

The V call is TRBV7-9, the J call TRBJ1-2; weak D call: TRBD1 (5 bases). The CDR3 is made up of 13 amino acids. Germline CDR1 SEHNR, CDR2 FQNEAQ (reference sequence). Trimming took off 1 base at V and 2 bases at J, with 5 bases between the two ends. Written as DNA, the CDR3 is TGTGCCAGCAGCTTAGGACAGAACTATGGCTACACCTTC. This encodes CASSLGQNYGYTF.

The chain couples TRBV5-4 to TRBJ2-5, with D possibly being TRBD1 (5 bases). V gave up 1 base and J gave up 3 bases, with 13 bases separating them. Germline values: CDR1 SGHNT, CDR2 YYREEE (reference sequence). CDR3 length: 15 residues. Here the CDR3 DNA reads TGTGCCAGCAGCTTGCAGGGTAGATTGGAAGAGACCCAGTACTTC. As protein: CASSLQGRLEETQYF.

The chain is built from TRBV6-6 and TRBJ1-1; no clear D gene. The germline V gene has CDR1 MNHNY and CDR2 SVGAGI (reference sequence). Trimming removed 5 bases at V and 4 bases at J, with 17 bases between. The CDR3 has 15 residues. CDR3 sequence reads: CASSLQPSGGTEAFF. The DNA for the CDR3 is TGTGCCAGCAGTCTTCAACCGAGCGGAGGCACTGAAGCTTTCTTT.